These 16 T cell receptor beta chains were all obtained from the same sample, sequenced in a study of control samples from healthy donors and cancer patients (dated by TCRdb to 2018 to 2021). The protocol used for the library was the immunoSEQ multiplex PCR assay. TCRdb took over this immuneACCESS table, retaining in-frame rearrangements with V and J assigned. Such tables are incomplete; in checked studies, under half of the missing clones stem from an unresolved V gene, and the remainder is unexplained. The sample includes about 120,000 clones, with around 87% observed a single time. The ten largest make up 2.9% of the sample. Sequencing was performed on blood. Receptor source: a man between 60 and 75 years old in good health.

The chain recombines TRBV18 with TRBJ1-2, with D uncertain. Trimming left V 1 base short and J 0 bases short, with 6 bases between. The CDR3 contains 14 residues. Germline loops: CDR1 KGHSH, CDR2 LQKENI. CDR3 bases: TGTGCCAGCTCACCACTATCAACTAACTATGGCTACACCTTC. Translated: CASSPLSTNYGYTF.

The chain links TRBV29-1 to TRBJ1-3; D might be TRBD1 (6 bases). V shed 7 bases and J shed 3 bases, with 13 bases lying between them. This CDR3 is 13 amino acids long. Germline V gives CDR1 SQVTM, CDR2 ANQGSEA. CDR3 in amino acids: CSGTQGFGNTIYF. The DNA for the CDR3 is TGCAGCGGAACACAGGGATTTGGAAACACCATATATTTT.

V gene TRBV18 combines with J gene TRBJ2-2; D gene uncertain. This CDR3 region has 14 residues. Germline lookup yields CDR1 KGHSH and CDR2 LQKENI. The germline V and J ends were trimmed by 3 bases and 2 bases, with 7 bases remaining between them. The CDR3 DNA sequence: TGTGCCAGCTCACCTGGGCAAAACACCGGGGAGCTGTTTTTT. Translated: CASSPGQNTGELFF.

V is TRBV7-3 and J is TRBJ2-2; D may be TRBD1 or TRBD2 (5 bases each). The V end was cut by 3 bases, the J end by 8 bases, with 10 bases between. The CDR3 extends over 13 amino acids. CDR1 SGHTA and CDR2 FQGTGA come from the germline V gene. The CDR3, as DNA: TGTGCCAGCAGCTTCGGGACCCCGGGGGAGCTGTTTTTT. It specifies CASSFGTPGELFF. The full variable domain, its missing parts supplied by reference TRBV7-3 and TRBJ2-2, is GAGVSQTPSNKVTEKGKYVELRCDPISGHTALYWYRQSLGQGPEFLIYFQGTGAADDSGLPNDRFFAVRPEGSVSTLKIQRTERGDSAVYLCASSFGTPGELFFGEGSRLTVL.

Notes on this clone: The identical CDR3 is also encoded by other nucleotide sequences in the sample. This chain uses TRBV9 with TRBJ1-1; D gene unclear. V lost 4 bases, J lost 7 bases, and 8 bases lay in between. The CDR3 runs 11 residues. Germline V lookup: CDR1 SGDLS, CDR2 YYNGEE. The DNA for the CDR3 is TGTGCCAGCAGCCCCGGCGGTGAAGCTTTCTTT. The encoded protein is CASSPGGEAFF.

This clone was seen more than once but under ten times. This CDR3 is CASSYSKGDSPLHF. The CDR3 bases are TGTGCCAGCAGTTACTCAAAGGGTGATTCACCCCTCCACTTT. The chain employs TRBV6-5 and TRBJ1-6; D remains ambiguous. The CDR3 sequence is 14 residues long. V was clipped by 0 bases and J by 8 bases, with 8 bases between them. CDR1 and CDR2 from the germline V gene are MNHEY and SVGAGI.

This clone was detected only once. The V gene is TRBV28, the J gene TRBJ1-2, with 10 nucleotides matching TRBD1. Germline trimming cut 11 bases from V and 1 base from J; bases unmatched to any gene: 10. There are 15 residues in the CDR3. Germline CDR1 reads MDHEN; CDR2 reads SYDVKM. This CDR3 reads CAASTGQGFNYGYTF. The CDR3 bases are TGTGCCGCCTCAACGGGACAGGGGTTTAACTATGGCTACACCTTC.

Note on this clone: The same CDR3 can be traced to other DNA sequences in this sample. The V gene is TRBV5-6, the J gene TRBJ1-1; the D gene is possibly TRBD1 (6 bases). Germline assignment: CDR1 SGHDT and CDR2 YYEEEE. This CDR3 contains 12 residues. V gave up 0 bases and J gave up 8 bases, with 8 bases separating them. The CDR3 loop is CASSLATGEAFF. The CDR3 nucleotides read TGTGCCAGCAGCTTGGCCACAGGGGAAGCTTTCTTT. Full variable domain (remainder filled in from reference TRBV5-6 and TRBJ1-1): DAGVTQSPTHLIKTRGQQVTLRCSPKSGHDTVSWYQQALGQGPQFIFQYYEEEERQRGNFPDRFSGHQFPNYSSELNVNALLLGDSALYLCASSLATGEAFFGQGTRLTVV.

CDR3 DNA sequence: TGTGCCAGCGGAAGGGGGACTGGAAGCAATCAGCCCCAGCATTTT. As protein: CASGRGTGSNQPQHF. V is TRBV27 and J is TRBJ1-5, with D possibly being TRBD1 (6 bases). Trimming took off 8 bases at V and 1 base at J, with 15 bases between the two ends. This CDR3 is 15 amino acids long. From germline, CDR1 is MNHEY and CDR2 SMNVEV (reference sequence).

The chain uses TRBV15 and TRBJ2-3; no clear D gene. Per the germline V gene, CDR1 is LNHNV and CDR2 is YYDKDF (reference sequence). The CDR3 length is 14 residues. V gave up 4 bases and J gave up 0 bases, with 8 bases separating them. DNA of the CDR3: TGTGCCACCAGCAACGGCATTAGCACAGATACGCAGTATTTT. Translation: CATSNGISTDTQYF.

This clone was detected only once. V and J are TRBV28 and TRBJ1-2, with 11 bases identical to TRBD1. The CDR3 length is 14 residues. The germline CDR1 and CDR2 sequences are MDHEN and SYDVKM. Trimming took 3 bases from V and 5 from J; bases not matched to a gene: 2. The CDR3 here is CASSLGQGGYGYTF. CDR3 nucleotides: TGTGCCAGCAGTTTGGGACAGGGGGGTTATGGCTACACCTTC.

This clone appeared once. The chain recombines TRBV4-2 with TRBJ2-7; the D is unclear. The V gene lost 0 bases and the J gene lost 3 bases, with 12 bases spanning the gap. Germline assignment: CDR1 LGHNA and CDR2 YNFKEQ. This CDR3 contains 15 residues. The CDR3 DNA follows: TGTGCCAGCAGCCAAGATTTGCAAAGAGTCTACGAGCAGTACTTC. Residues: CASSQDLQRVYEQYF.

The J gene is TRBJ2-1, the V gene TRBV11-2; D remains ambiguous. V lost 5 bases and J 11 bases, leaving 22 bases between the germline ends. Germline CDR1 SGHAT, CDR2 FQNNGV. The CDR3 has 15 amino acids. The CDR3 sequence: CASSALKDRVPQQFF. The CDR3 nucleotides read TGTGCCAGCAGCGCTTTGAAGGATCGGGTTCCTCAGCAGTTCTTC.

V is TRBV28 and J is TRBJ1-2; tentatively, D is TRBD1 (5 bases). CDR1 and CDR2 (germline): MDHEN, SYDVKM. Between the trimmed V and J ends, which lost 3 bases and 4 bases, there was a span of 15 bases. The CDR3 sequence is 15 residues long. CDR3 sequence: CASSFRQYLSYGYTF. The CDR3 DNA follows: TGTGCCAGCAGTTTCCGACAGTATTTAAGCTATGGCTACACCTTC.

The chain employs TRBV5-1 and TRBJ1-1; 9 bases line up with TRBD1. Losses at the gene ends were 3 bases for V and 0 bases for J; bases not matched to a gene: 3. The CDR3 totals 15 residues. Looked up from germline, CDR1 is SGHRS and CDR2 is YFSETQ. The CDR3 bases are TGCGCCAGCAGCTCTTGGACAGGGGTGAACACTGAAGCTTTCTTT. Encoded protein: CASSSWTGVNTEAFF.

This clone has a handful of counts. The genes are TRBV27 and TRBJ1-5; unclear D gene. This CDR3 is 12 amino acids long. V was pared by 2 bases and J by 4 bases, with 3 bases between. Germline lookup yields CDR1 MNHEY and CDR2 SMNVEV (reference sequence). CDR3 amino acids: CASSLRNQPQHF. CDR3 sequence (DNA): TGTGCCAGCAGTTTACGTAATCAGCCCCAGCATTTT.